The source of this T cell receptor beta chain is a study of blood T cells in healthy people across ages. Study findings and constraints: Naive T cell percentage strongly correlated with TCR beta diversity. Significant beta diversity loss was already apparent by age roughly 44, declining roughly linearly. The donors' CMV status was not determined, possibly confounding changes in expanded clonotypes.

Remarks on this clonotype: The antigen is unknown.

This CDR3 is 14 amino acids long. Trimming cost V 5 bases and J 5 bases; bases outside gene matches: 5. Germline V gene data show CDR1 as SEHNR and CDR2 as FQNEAQ (reference sequence). Next came a second PCR, run for about 7 to 11 cycles, which used a sample-barcoded 5' primer along with a J-beta primer mix. Sequencing recovered at least 2.5 million CDR3-containing paired-end reads from each sample. TCRdb redid the calling of the 5' RACE reads with MiXCR, one entry per CDR3 protein. The repertoire holds about 1.6 million distinct CDR3 sequences, with about 31% as singletons. The specimen was blood. The sequence was obtained from a woman aged 25 to 39 in good health. The V and J genes are TRBV7-9 and TRBJ1-2; TRBD1 matches at 10 bases. CDR3: CASSRQGARYGYTF. The DNA of the CDR3 is TGTGCCAGCAGCCGACAGGGGGCTCGGTATGGCTACACCTTC.